The sequence of this TCR beta chain was determined in a study of T-cell reconstitution after alpha-beta-depleted transplantation in children. Trimming left V 2 bases short and J 4 bases short, with 16 bases between. CDR1 GTSNPN and CDR2 SVGIG come from the germline V gene (reference sequence). This CDR3 is 15 amino acids long. Unique molecular identifiers were used in preparing the TCRbeta library. TCRdb used MiXCR to reprocess the PCR reads, holding one entry per CDR3 protein. The data hold about 500,000 distinct CDR3 sequences, with about 31% observed a single time. The sequenced sample was PBMCs from the stem cell graft donor, obtained from the stem cell graft. The rearrangement uses TRBV30 and TRBJ2-3, with a tentative D call TRBD2 (5 bases). The clonotype originates from a human donor who donated a stem cell graft to a child with aplastic anemia. CDR3 DNA: TGTGCCTGGAGTCTCGTCCTTGGAGGAGCAGATACGCAGTATTTT. Translation gives CAWSLVLGGADTQYF. Together with reference TRBV30 and TRBJ2-3, the CDR3 gives the full variable domain: SQTIHQWPATLVQPVGSPLSLECTVEGTSNPNLYWYRQAAGRGLQLLFYSVGIGQISSEVPQNLSASRPQDRQFILSSKKLLLSDSGFYLCAWSLVLGGADTQYFGPGTRLTVL.